One sample yielded the 27 T cell receptor beta chains listed below, sequenced in a study of T cells after yellow fever vaccination. In TCRdb, the 5' RACE reads were re-called with MiXCR into one record per CDR3 protein. The sample comprises 30,000 or so distinct CDR3 sequences, 6.3% of which are singletons, and roughly 25% rests with the top ten. The starting material was PBMCs, either bulk or a sorted T-cell subset (CD4+, CD8+, memory, or dextramer-sorted; not recorded which), obtained on the day of the yellow fever booster vaccination. These receptor sequences come from a man younger than 40 who received the YFV17D yellow fever vaccine.

This clonotype showed up many times. The chain links TRBV20-1 to TRBJ2-5, with 10 bases identical to TRBD2. Looked up from germline, CDR1 is DFQATT and CDR2 is SNEGSKA (reference sequence). CDR3 length: 16 residues. V lost 5 bases to trimming and J lost 9 bases; unmatched junction nucleotides: 18. In nucleotides, the CDR3 is TGCAGTGCTCCCATAGTCCGACTAGCGGGTCCCCAGGCCCAGTACTTC. Translated: CSAPIVRLAGPQAQYF.

This clonotype was picked up a small number of times. The chain links TRBV10-2 to TRBJ2-7; TRBD1 might be the D (5 bases). V lost 2 bases and J lost 5, with 16 bases in between. Looked up from germline, CDR1 is WSHSY and CDR2 is SAAADI. There are 15 residues in the CDR3. In DNA, the CDR3 is TGCGCCAGCAGTGAGGGGCTAGGGGTTCTCAACGAGCAGTACTTC. Its protein product is CASSEGLGVLNEQYF.

This chain's CDR3 is CATSDSSASGSTDTQYF. The CDR3 DNA sequence: TGTGCCACCAGTGATTCGTCGGCTAGCGGAAGCACAGATACGCAGTATTTT. The rearrangement joins TRBV24-1 to TRBJ2-3; TRBD2 matches at 7 bases. Trimming removed 2 bases from V and 0 bases from J; junction bases left unmatched: 7. This CDR3 is built from 17 residues. Germline assignment: CDR1 KGHDR and CDR2 SFDVKD.

In this sample, this clonotype turned up many times. V gene TRBV5-1 combines with J gene TRBJ2-2, with TRBD2 matching 10 bases. Germline trimming cut 6 bases from V and 2 bases from J; bases unmatched to any gene: 10. This CDR3 has 17 residues. Germline V gene data show CDR1 as SGHRS and CDR2 as YFSETQ. CDR3 protein: CASIPSGSGLNTGELFF. CDR3 in DNA: TGCGCCAGCATCCCTAGCGGGAGTGGACTCAACACCGGGGAGCTGTTTTTT.

This clonotype occurred a few times. The V gene is TRBV19, the J gene TRBJ2-7, with a tentative D call TRBD2 (5 bases). V was shortened by 3 bases and J by 0 bases, with 12 bases between the two germline ends. CDR1 is LNHDA and CDR2 is SQIVND in the germline V gene (reference sequence). CDR3 length: 15 residues. CDR3 sequence: CASSIPSGTSYEQYF. CDR3 in DNA: TGTGCCAGTAGTATCCCCAGCGGTACCTCCTACGAGCAGTACTTC.

This clonotype was seen at least ten times. The chain links TRBV5-4 to TRBJ2-7; no reliable D call. V was cut by 2 bases and J by 2 bases, with 11 bases left in between. This CDR3 has 14 amino acids. CDR1 and CDR2 (germline): SGHNT, YYREEE (reference sequence). This CDR3 reads CASSLGKETYEQYF. The DNA for the CDR3 is TGTGCCAGCAGCTTAGGGAAGGAAACCTACGAGCAGTACTTC. Full variable domain (rest looked up from reference TRBV5-4 and TRBJ2-7): ETGVTQSPTHLIKTRGQQVTLRCSSQSGHNTVSWYQQALGQGPQFIFQYYREEENGRGNFPPRFSGLQFPNYSSELNVNALELDDSALYLCASSLGKETYEQYFGPGTRLTVT.

The rearrangement links TRBV10-3 to TRBJ1-2; 11 positions match TRBD1. Germline values: CDR1 ENHRY, CDR2 SYGVKD. The CDR3 spans 15 residues. Trimming took 6 bases from V and 8 from J; bases not matched to a gene: 11. The CDR3 DNA reads as TGTGCCATCAGCCACCCGGACAGGGGGCCTGGGGGCTACACCTTC. Its translation is CAISHPDRGPGGYTF.

By proportion, this clonotype is medium-sized. In DNA, the CDR3 is TGTGCCAGCAGTCCGGCCCGGTCGGGCAACGTCCTGACTTTC. Translating gives CASSPARSGNVLTF. V gene TRBV25-1 combines with J gene TRBJ2-6; D is uncertain. This CDR3 is 14 amino acids long. The germline CDR1 and CDR2 sequences are MGHDK and SYGVNS. V was cut by 5 bases and J by 9 bases, with 14 bases left in between.

This clonotype was found many times. This chain uses TRBV25-1 with TRBJ2-2; D remains unclear. Trimming left V 3 bases short and J 3 bases short, with 2 bases between. The CDR3 spans 12 residues. The germline gives CDR1 MGHDK, CDR2 SYGVNS. The CDR3 reads CASSDHTGELFF. DNA for the CDR3: TGTGCCAGCAGTGATCACACCGGGGAGCTGTTTTTT.

This clonotype was seen a few times. This chain connects TRBV4-3 to TRBJ2-7, with 8 positions matching TRBD2. Germline-derived CDR1 and CDR2 are LGHNA and YSLEER. The V and J ends lost 4 bases and 1 base, in that order; junction bases with no gene match: 6. The CDR3 has 15 amino acids. The CDR3 spells CASSPHRLASYEQYF. CDR3 nucleotides: TGCGCCAGCAGCCCCCACCGACTAGCGTCCTACGAGCAGTACTTC.

This clonotype appeared many times. The chain couples TRBV7-2 to TRBJ2-5, with 7 bases matching TRBD2. The V and J ends lost 0 bases and 4 bases, in that order; junction bases with no gene match: 2. Germline V gene data show CDR1 as SGHTA and CDR2 as FQGNSA. The CDR3 contains 14 residues. In nucleotides, the CDR3 is TGTGCCAGCAGCTTAGCCGGGAGGCGAGAGACCCAGTACTTC. Its translation is CASSLAGRRETQYF. Supplemented by reference TRBV7-2 and TRBJ2-5, the full variable domain reads GAGVSQSPSNKVTEKGKDVELRCDPISGHTALYWYRQSLGQGLEFLIYFQGNSAPDKSGLPSDRFSAERTGGSVSTLTIQRTQQEDSAVYLCASSLAGRRETQYFGPGTRLLVL.

This clonotype was counted ten times or more. The genes are TRBV13 and TRBJ2-1; TRBD2 matches 16 bases. Germline CDR1 is PRHDT and CDR2 is FYEKMQ (reference sequence). Trimming removed 4 bases from V and 2 bases from J; junction bases left unmatched: 8. The CDR3 runs 19 residues. CDR3: CASSSRPGTSGRAYNEQFF. In nucleotides, the CDR3 is TGTGCCAGCAGCTCCCGCCCGGGGACTAGCGGGAGGGCCTACAATGAGCAGTTCTTC.

The sample holds a few counts of this clonotype. The chain uses TRBV7-9 and TRBJ1-1; D is undetermined. The germline gives CDR1 SEHNR, CDR2 FQNEAQ (reference sequence). Trimming cost V 2 bases and J 0 bases, with 4 bases left between them. CDR3 length equals 13 residues. Here the CDR3 DNA reads TGTGCCAGCAGCTTACCGGTGAACACTGAAGCTTTCTTT. Translation: CASSLPVNTEAFF.

By share of the sample, this clonotype is medium-sized. The V call is TRBV20-1, the J call TRBJ1-1; D may be TRBD1 (6 bases). The CDR3 runs to 13 residues. Between the trimmed V and J ends, which lost 5 bases and 6 bases, there was a span of 16 bases. The germline V gene encodes CDR1 DFQATT and CDR2 SNEGSKA (reference sequence). The CDR3 loop is CSAGGGGLPEAFF. For the CDR3, the DNA is TGCAGTGCTGGCGGGGGGGGCCTGCCTGAAGCTTTCTTT.

This sequence joins TRBV5-6 and TRBJ1-4; 8 nucleotides agree with TRBD1. The CDR3 covers 14 residues. J lost 5 bases, V lost 2 bases, and 2 bases had no gene match. CDR1 is SGHDT, CDR2 YYEEEE, per germline. The CDR3 DNA follows: TGTGCCAGCAGCTTCCGACAGGGGAATGAAAAACTGTTTTTT. It is translated as CASSFRQGNEKLFF.

This clonotype was found many times. This chain links TRBV7-6 with TRBJ2-1; 11 bases fit TRBD2. Germline V lookup: CDR1 SGHVS, CDR2 FNYEAQ. This CDR3 spans 17 amino acids. Trimming took 5 bases from V and 8 from J; bases not matched to a gene: 14. Here the CDR3 reads CASSLGLAGSFGDEQFF. DNA for the CDR3: TGTGCCAGCAGCCTCGGACTAGCGGGTTCTTTCGGCGATGAGCAGTTCTTC.

Many counts were recorded for this clonotype. The chain has TRBV2 and TRBJ2-5; 8 bases line up with TRBD2. The V gene's germline CDR1 is SNHLY and CDR2 FYNNEI. Trimming cost V 5 bases and J 0 bases; bases outside gene matches: 5. This CDR3 is built from 15 residues. The CDR3 loop reads CASSPNSGNQETQYF. CDR3 DNA: TGTGCCAGCAGTCCTAATAGCGGGAACCAAGAGACCCAGTACTTC.

The chain is built from TRBV6-1 and TRBJ2-1, with 9 bases identical to TRBD2. The CDR3 is 16 amino acids. V trimming: 5 bases; J trimming: 6 bases; junction bases outside the gene matches: 11. Germline V lookup: CDR1 MNHNS, CDR2 SASEGT. The CDR3 here is CASSRPPGLASNEQFF. The CDR3 bases are TGTGCCAGCAGTCGCCCTCCGGGACTAGCATCCAATGAGCAGTTCTTC.

This clonotype is medium-sized (0.01 to 0.1%) in the sample. The chain joins TRBV25-1 to TRBJ2-1; 10 bases align to TRBD2. Looked up from germline, CDR1 is MGHDK and CDR2 is SYGVNS. Trimming removed 3 bases from V and 12 bases from J; junction bases left unmatched: 5. The CDR3 sequence is 13 residues long. As DNA, the CDR3 is TGTGCCAGCAGTGATACTAGCGGGATCGGGCAGTTCTTC. Its protein is CASSDTSGIGQFF.

This clonotype was seen a few times. This chain joins TRBV19 and TRBJ1-5, with 9 nucleotides matching TRBD1. This CDR3 is built from 14 residues. The V segment lost 7 bases and the J segment 5 bases; nucleotides outside the gene matches: 6. Germline V gene data show CDR1 as LNHDA and CDR2 as SQIVND (reference sequence). CDR3 protein: CASNDGTGYQPQHF. The CDR3 DNA reads TGTGCCAGTAACGACGGGACAGGGTATCAGCCCCAGCATTTT.

Many counts were recorded for this clonotype. This chain uses TRBV21-1 with TRBJ2-6; the table's D call TRBD1 went unverified against the DNA. TRBV21-1 is marked as a pseudogene. This CDR3 is built from 19 residues. CDR3 amino acids: CASSLPRDMYNSGANVLTF. The CDR3 nucleotides read TGTGCCAGCAGCCTCCCGCGGGACATGTACAACTCTGGGGCCAACGTCCTGACTTTC.

Points on this clonotype: A much bigger clone sits one base away, suggesting this may be a read error. V and J are TRBV16 and TRBJ1-4; TRBD1 matches at 7 bases. Germline assignment: CDR1 KGHSY and CDR2 FQNENV. This CDR3 comprises 11 residues. The CDR3 bases are TGTTCCAGCAGCCAGGGGGAGAAACTGTTTTTT. This sequence encodes CSSSQGEKLFF.

This clonotype has a count of ten or more. The CDR3, as DNA: TGTGCCGGGTTCCGGGACATAAAAACCTACGAGCAGTACTTC. The encoded protein is CAGFRDIKTYEQYF. The chain uses TRBV2 and TRBJ2-7, with a weak D call TRBD1 (6 bases). This CDR3 is built from 14 residues. Germline V gene lookup returns CDR1 SNHLY and CDR2 FYNNEI. V was pared by 11 bases and J by 2 bases, with 19 bases between.

In this sample, this clonotype turned up many times. This sequence joins TRBV5-1 and TRBJ2-1, with 9 positions matching TRBD1. The CDR3 has 15 residues. V lost 4 bases and J lost 1; bases outside the gene matches: 3. Per the germline V gene, CDR1 is SGHRS and CDR2 is YFSETQ. This chain's CDR3 is CASSETGGSYNEQFF. The CDR3 nucleotides are TGCGCCAGCAGCGAGACAGGGGGGTCCTACAATGAGCAGTTCTTC.

This clonotype was picked up many times. The chain is built from TRBV10-3 and TRBJ1-5, with 7 bases matching TRBD1. The length of the CDR3 is 14 residues. V lost 0 bases, J lost 6 bases, and 2 bases stayed unmatched. CDR1 is ENHRY, CDR2 SYGVKD, per germline. Written as DNA, the CDR3 is TGTGCCATCAGTGAGTCGACAGGGAGTCAGCCCCAGCATTTT. It encodes CAISESTGSQPQHF.

This clonotype was found many times. This chain's CDR3 is CASSRDLYEQYF. CDR3 in DNA: TGCGCCAGCAGCCGGGACCTCTACGAGCAGTACTTC. The chain combines TRBV5-1 with TRBJ2-7; D possibly matches TRBD1 or TRBD2 (5 bases each). Germline CDR1 is SGHRS and CDR2 is YFSETQ. V lost 4 bases and J lost 3, with 8 bases in between. The CDR3 totals 12 residues.

This clonotype was recorded at least ten times. The chain recombines TRBV7-9 with TRBJ2-1; D remains unclear. Trimming pared 7 bases from V and 4 bases from J, leaving 17 bases between. This CDR3 region has 15 residues. CDR1 and CDR2 from the germline V gene are SEHNR and FQNEAQ (reference sequence). This chain's CDR3 is CASTVEQLVYNEQFF. DNA of the CDR3: TGTGCCAGCACGGTTGAACAGCTAGTTTACAATGAGCAGTTCTTC.